Each of the 13 T cell receptor beta chains below was sequenced from the same sample in a study of blood T cell repertoires in COVID-19. Using immunoSEQ multiplex PCR, the repertoire was profiled, and TCRdb retains in-frame clones only, with some absent. The sample lists over 150,000 clones; about 80% were seen once. Sequenced input: peripheral blood. These receptors were obtained from a human donor with acute or convalescent COVID-19. The donor label of this sample is uncertain.

The gene calls are TRBV5-1 and TRBJ2-7; the D gene is possibly TRBD2 (6 bases). The CDR3 covers 15 residues. Germline lookup yields CDR1 SGHRS and CDR2 YFSETQ. V was shortened by 4 bases and J by 3 bases, with 17 bases between the two germline ends. The chain's CDR3 is CASSPIAGGDYEQYF. The CDR3 nucleotides are TGCGCCAGCAGCCCGATCGCCGGAGGGGACTACGAGCAGTACTTC.

The gene calls are TRBV18 and TRBJ1-1, with 11 bases fitting TRBD1. Germline assignment: CDR1 KGHSH and CDR2 LQKENI. V shed 4 bases and J 4 bases; nucleotides not matched to a gene: 2. The CDR3 sequence is 14 residues long. CDR3 nucleotide sequence: TGTGCCAGCTCACAAGGACAGGGGGCCACTGAAGCTTTCTTT. Translation: CASSQGQGATEAFF.

The chain couples TRBV4-3 to TRBJ2-3; 10 nucleotides match TRBD2. V gave up 0 bases and J gave up 7 bases; unmatched junction bases: 13. Germline loops: CDR1 LGHNA, CDR2 YSLEER. This CDR3 spans 18 amino acids. The CDR3 loop is CASSQEPPGAGGPNTQYF. Written as DNA, the CDR3 is TGCGCCAGCAGCCAAGAGCCCCCAGGAGCGGGAGGGCCGAATACGCAGTATTTT.

CDR3 region: CASQPGQGNYGYTF. The DNA of the CDR3 is TGTGCCAGTCAGCCGGGACAGGGGAATTATGGCTACACCTTC. The chain employs TRBV19 and TRBJ1-2; 10 bases line up with TRBD1. The junction had 8 bases not matched to a gene; V was cut back by 8 bases and J by 5 bases. The germline V gene encodes CDR1 LNHDA and CDR2 SQIVND (reference sequence). The CDR3 length is 14 residues.

About this clone itself: Other DNA sequences in the sample encode the same CDR3. This chain links TRBV12-3 or TRBV12-4 with TRBJ1-5, with a possible D match to TRBD1 (6 bases). This CDR3 is built from 13 residues. V lost 5 bases, J lost 1 base, and 6 bases lay in between. CDR3 sequence reads: CASSGQSNQPQHF. The CDR3 region has the DNA TGTGCCAGCAGTGGACAGAGCAATCAGCCCCAGCATTTT.

V and J are TRBV5-1 and TRBJ2-3, with TRBD2 matching over 13 bases. The CDR3 has 17 residues. V shed 0 bases, J shed 6 bases, and the junction held 7 bases outside the gene matches. Per germline, CDR1 SGHRS and CDR2 YFSETQ. The CDR3 sequence is CASSLALLAGGLDTQYF. The CDR3 DNA reads as TGCGCCAGCAGCTTGGCCTTACTAGCGGGAGGGCTGGATACGCAGTATTTT.

The table lists this clone with a count of one. The CDR3 is CASSPTTDTQYF. Here the CDR3 DNA reads TGTGCCAGCAGCCCTACCACAGATACGCAGTATTTT. The rearrangement joins TRBV7-2 to TRBJ2-3; D unresolved. Per germline, CDR1 SGHTA and CDR2 FQGNSA. Deletions cut 5 bases from V and 2 bases from J, with 5 bases between. This CDR3 contains 12 residues. The full variable domain, with the rest looked up from reference TRBV7-2 and TRBJ2-3, is GAGVSQSPSNKVTEKGKDVELRCDPISGHTALYWYRQSLGQGLEFLIYFQGNSAPDKSGLPSDRFSAERTGGSVSTLTIQRTQQEDSAVYLCASSPTTDTQYFGPGTRLTVL.

The chain combines TRBV29-1 with TRBJ1-1; D possibly corresponds to TRBD1 (5 bases). From germline, CDR1 is SQVTM and CDR2 ANQGSEA. Trimming left V 3 bases short and J 3 bases short, with 8 bases between. The CDR3 sequence is 12 residues long. CDR3 DNA sequence: TGCAGCGTTGATTCAGGGTACACTGAAGCTTTCTTT. Translating gives CSVDSGYTEAFF. The full variable domain, with the rest looked up from reference TRBV29-1 and TRBJ1-1, is SAVISQKPSRDICQRGTSLTIQCQVDSQVTMMFWYRQQPGQSLTLIATANQGSEATYESGFVIDKFPISRPNLTFSTLTVSNMSPEDSSIYLCSVDSGYTEAFFGQGTRLTVV.

This clone appeared once. J is TRBJ1-1 and V is TRBV9; TRBD1 matches at 7 bases. The CDR3 is 14 amino acids. Germline assignment: CDR1 SGDLS and CDR2 YYNGEE. Germline trimming cut 4 bases from V and 0 bases from J; bases unmatched to any gene: 3. In DNA, the CDR3 is TGTGCCAGCAGCCCCGACAGGGTGAACACTGAAGCTTTCTTT. Translation: CASSPDRVNTEAFF.

This rearrangement joins TRBV6-5 to TRBJ1-6; no clear D. The CDR3 runs to 16 residues. Germline values: CDR1 MNHEY, CDR2 SVGAGI. V dropped 0 bases and J dropped 10 bases, with 16 bases sitting between them. CDR3 protein: CASSYSMSGLKSPLHF. CDR3 sequence (DNA): TGTGCCAGCAGTTACTCGATGTCGGGTCTCAAATCACCCCTCCACTTT.

The chain is built from TRBV27 and TRBJ1-1; D is possibly TRBD1 (5 bases). Trimming stripped 4 bases from V and 1 base from J, with 7 bases between. CDR1 and CDR2 from the germline V gene are MNHEY and SMNVEV (reference sequence). The CDR3 consists of 13 residues. This CDR3 is CASSSGGNTEAFF. DNA for the CDR3: TGTGCCAGCAGTTCCGGGGGGAACACTGAAGCTTTCTTT.

The chain is built from TRBV9 and TRBJ1-1; 7 bases align to TRBD1. Germline loops: CDR1 SGDLS, CDR2 YYNGEE. There are 16 residues in the CDR3. V dropped 0 bases and J dropped 4; count of bases not matched to a gene: 9. CDR3 nucleotide sequence: TGTGCCAGCAGCGTAGAGGGACAGCCGGGATTCACTGAAGCTTTCTTT. As protein: CASSVEGQPGFTEAFF.

This clone was found a few times. The V and J genes are TRBV6-2 or TRBV6-3 and TRBJ2-7, with a tentative D call TRBD1 (6 bases). The germline gives CDR1 MNHEY, CDR2 SVGEGT. The CDR3 consists of 16 residues. V was trimmed by 2 bases and J by 0 bases, leaving 14 bases between them. For the CDR3, the DNA is TGTGCCAGCAGTTACCCAAGGCAGGGGAGCTCCTACGAGCAGTACTTC. As protein: CASSYPRQGSSYEQYF.